The 14 T cell receptor beta chains below all came from one sample that was sequenced in a study of blood T cell repertoires in COVID-19. The method was immunoSEQ multiplex PCR; TCRdb's version includes in-frame clones alone and lacks a portion of them. This sample has about 210,000 clones; roughly 82% occur once, and the top ten carry approximately 12%. The sequenced material came from peripheral blood. These receptors were collected from a woman in her 40s with acute or convalescent COVID-19.

This chain uses TRBV7-9 with TRBJ2-3; D is uncertain. The CDR3 extends over 12 amino acids. CDR1 is SEHNR and CDR2 is FQNEAQ in the germline V gene (reference sequence). The V end lost 5 bases, the J end lost 7 bases, and 10 bases lay between the germline ends. CDR3 nucleotides: TGTGCCAGCAGCCTCGACTCTTATACGCAGTATTTT. It codes for CASSLDSYTQYF.

This clone has a single count. The chain recombines TRBV6-2 or TRBV6-3 with TRBJ2-1; D is perhaps TRBD2 (6 bases). From germline, CDR1 is MNHEY and CDR2 SVGEGT. Trimming took 2 bases from V and 5 from J, leaving 22 bases between them. There are 18 residues in the CDR3. The CDR3 DNA reads TGTGCCAGCAGTTACCACCCTCAAGGCCTAGCGAGAGACAATGAGCAGTTCTTC. It codes for CASSYHPQGLARDNEQFF.

In regard to this clone: Other DNA sequences of this sample code for an identical CDR3. V is TRBV19 and J is TRBJ1-4, with no clear D. This CDR3 has 14 amino acids. V lost 8 bases and J 0 bases, leaving 10 bases between the germline ends. Germline V gene sequence: CDR1 LNHDA, CDR2 SQIVND (reference sequence). The CDR3 nucleotides are TGTGCCAGTCGGGGAGACGCAACTAATGAAAAACTGTTTTTT. This sequence encodes CASRGDATNEKLFF.

This chain connects TRBV7-2 to TRBJ1-1, with D possibly being TRBD1 (5 bases). V was trimmed by 1 base and J by 1 base, leaving 7 bases between them. In germline, CDR1 is SGHTA, CDR2 FQGNSA. This CDR3 comprises 14 residues. As DNA, the CDR3 is TGTGCCAGCAGCTTAGAAGGGGAGAACACTGAAGCTTTCTTT. It specifies CASSLEGENTEAFF.

CDR3 sequence reads: CASREPGQGDFGANVLTF. DNA for the CDR3: TGTGCCAGTAGAGAACCGGGACAGGGGGACTTTGGGGCCAACGTCCTGACTTTC. The rearrangement links TRBV19 to TRBJ2-6; 11 positions match TRBD1. This CDR3 is 18 amino acids long. J lost 3 bases, V lost 6 bases, and 10 bases had no gene match. Germline CDR1 reads LNHDA; CDR2 reads SQIVND (reference sequence).

The V and J genes are TRBV10-3 and TRBJ1-1, with 10 bases identical to TRBD1. CDR3 length equals 15 residues. V trimming: 4 bases; J trimming: 8 bases; junction bases outside the gene matches: 10. The germline V gene encodes CDR1 ENHRY and CDR2 SYGVKD. CDR3 nucleotide sequence: TGTGCCATCAGTGTTGACGACAGGGGGCTGTTAGAAGCTTTCTTT. Protein sequence: CAISVDDRGLLEAFF.

The J gene is TRBJ2-5, the V gene TRBV5-4, with TRBD1 matching 10 bases. Germline lookup yields CDR1 SGHNT and CDR2 YYREEE (reference sequence). The V and J ends lost 6 bases and 5 bases, in that order; junction bases with no gene match: 16. This CDR3 has 17 residues. CDR3 nucleotide sequence: TGTGCCAGCACCCCCAGGCCCGGGACAGGGGCCAGTGAGACCCAGTACTTC. Protein sequence: CASTPRPGTGASETQYF.

J is TRBJ2-7 and V is TRBV7-3; the D gene is possibly TRBD1 (6 bases). The V gene lost 4 bases and the J gene lost 6 bases, with 13 bases spanning the gap. This CDR3 region has 13 residues. Germline V gives CDR1 SGHTA, CDR2 FQGTGA. CDR3 nucleotide sequence: TGTGCCAGCAGCTCGACAGGAGAAGGCGAGCAGTACTTC. It translates to CASSSTGEGEQYF.

V usage is TRBV27 and J usage is TRBJ2-1, with 13 bases that match TRBD2. Germline-derived CDR1 and CDR2 are MNHEY and SMNVEV (reference sequence). V was clipped by 6 bases and J by 8 bases; unmatched bases: 4. The length of the CDR3 is 14 residues. CDR3 DNA sequence: TGTGCCAGCAGACTAGCGGGAGGGATCGATGAGCAGTTCTTC. Protein sequence: CASRLAGGIDEQFF.

This clone was detected only a few times. This chain links TRBV12-3 or TRBV12-4 with TRBJ2-7; D unresolved. The V end lost 6 bases, the J end lost 3 bases, and 9 bases lay between the germline ends. The CDR3 contains 12 residues. The CDR3 loop is CASSHLSYEQYF. The CDR3 DNA is TGTGCCAGCAGCCACCTAAGCTACGAGCAGTACTTC.

This clone has a single count. The chain employs TRBV9 and TRBJ1-1, with D unclear. Germline V lookup: CDR1 SGDLS, CDR2 YYNGEE. CDR3 size: 14 residues. Trimming cost V 0 bases and J 1 base, with 7 bases left between them. The CDR3 nucleotides are TGTGCCAGCAGCGTAGGGACTTCGAACACTGAAGCTTTCTTT. This encodes CASSVGTSNTEAFF.

This chain connects TRBV12-5 to TRBJ1-2; D call uncertain. The germline V gene encodes CDR1 LGHNT and CDR2 FRNRAP. This CDR3 has 18 amino acids. With 0 bases removed from V and 0 bases from J, the gap between germline ends came to 17 bases. For the CDR3, the DNA is TGTGCTAGTGGTTTGGTACTAGAGGAAACCAAGCCTAACTATGGCTACACCTTC. This codes for CASGLVLEETKPNYGYTF. The full variable domain, rest sourced from reference TRBV12-5 and TRBJ1-2, is DARVTQTPRHKVTEMGQEVTMRCQPILGHNTVFWYRQTMMQGLELLAYFRNRAPLDDSGMPKDRFSAEMPDATLATLKIQPSEPRDSAVYFCASGLVLEETKPNYGYTFGSGTRLTVV.

The table lists this clone with a few counts. The chain employs TRBV7-2 and TRBJ2-1; possibly TRBD2 for D (6 bases). Germline loops: CDR1 SGHTA, CDR2 FQGNSA. The CDR3 consists of 16 residues. V lost 1 base and J 2 bases, leaving 12 bases between the germline ends. As DNA, the CDR3 is TGTGCCAGCAGCTTAGGGGGCGGGACCACCTACAATGAGCAGTTCTTC. This sequence encodes CASSLGGGTTYNEQFF.

In this sample, this clone turned up once. The chain employs TRBV7-2 and TRBJ2-1; 13 bases are shared with TRBD2. The CDR3 loop spans 16 amino acids. CDR1 is SGHTA, CDR2 FQGNSA, per germline. J was trimmed by 8 bases and V by 5 bases; bases with no gene match: 9. The CDR3 DNA reads TGTGCCAGCAGCCTCCAAACTAGCGGGGGGGCCTATGAGCAGTTCTTC. Its protein is CASSLQTSGGAYEQFF.